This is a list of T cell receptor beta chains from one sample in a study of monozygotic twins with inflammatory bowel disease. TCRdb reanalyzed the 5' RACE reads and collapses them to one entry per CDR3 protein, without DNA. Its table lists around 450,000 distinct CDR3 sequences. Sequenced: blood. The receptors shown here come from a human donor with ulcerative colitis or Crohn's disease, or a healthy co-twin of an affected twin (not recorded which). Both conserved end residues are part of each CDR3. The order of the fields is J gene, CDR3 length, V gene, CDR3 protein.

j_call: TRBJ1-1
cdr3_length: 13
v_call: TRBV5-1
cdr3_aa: CASSISDGFEAFF

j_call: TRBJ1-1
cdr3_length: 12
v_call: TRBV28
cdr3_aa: CVAGRPNTEAFF

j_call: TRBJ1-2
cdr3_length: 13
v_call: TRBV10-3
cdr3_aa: CAINEGGNYGYTF

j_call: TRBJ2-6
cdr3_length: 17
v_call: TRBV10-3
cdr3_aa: CAISESLAGSGANVLTF

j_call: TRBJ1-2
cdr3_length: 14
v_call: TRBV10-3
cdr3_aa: CAISTGESSSQYTF

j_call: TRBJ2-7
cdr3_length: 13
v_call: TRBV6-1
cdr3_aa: CASSVIRGDEQYF

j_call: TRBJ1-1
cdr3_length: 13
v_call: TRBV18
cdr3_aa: CASSPVRDAEAFF

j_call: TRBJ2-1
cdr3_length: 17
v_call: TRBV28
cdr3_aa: CASSPQISGIFYNEQFF

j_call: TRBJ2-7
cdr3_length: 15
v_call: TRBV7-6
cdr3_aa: CASSPQDGSLGEQYF

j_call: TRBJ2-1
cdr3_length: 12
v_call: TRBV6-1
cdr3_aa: CASSWVANEQFF

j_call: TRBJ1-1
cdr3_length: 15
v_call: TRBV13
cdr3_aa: CASSMAGGARTEAFF

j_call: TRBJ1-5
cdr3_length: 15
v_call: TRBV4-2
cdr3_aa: CASSQGDGSNQPQHF

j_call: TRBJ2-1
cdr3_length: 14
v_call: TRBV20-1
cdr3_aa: CSASRGGSVDEQFF

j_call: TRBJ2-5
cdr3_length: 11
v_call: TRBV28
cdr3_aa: CASTSQETQYF

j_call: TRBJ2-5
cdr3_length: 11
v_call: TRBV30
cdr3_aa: CAATVGATQYF

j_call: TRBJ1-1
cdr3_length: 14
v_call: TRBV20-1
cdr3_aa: CSARGGHMNTEAFF

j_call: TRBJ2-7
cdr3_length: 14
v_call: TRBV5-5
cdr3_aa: CASSEGHVAHEQYF

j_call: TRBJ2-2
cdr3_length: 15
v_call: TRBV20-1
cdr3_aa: CSARDRGQNTGELFF

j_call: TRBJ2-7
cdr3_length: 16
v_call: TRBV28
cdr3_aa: CASSRSMGPLGGEQYF

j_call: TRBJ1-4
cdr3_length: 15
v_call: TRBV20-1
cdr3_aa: CSARSGTVLNEKLFF

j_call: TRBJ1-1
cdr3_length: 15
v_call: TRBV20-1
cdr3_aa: CSARLWGAGGTEAFF

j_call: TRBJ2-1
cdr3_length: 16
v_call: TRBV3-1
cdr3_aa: CASSSPPGQGSNEQFF

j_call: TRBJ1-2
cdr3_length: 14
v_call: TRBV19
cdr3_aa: CASRRQGANYGYTF

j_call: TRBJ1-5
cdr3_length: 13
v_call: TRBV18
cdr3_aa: CASSRDLNQPQHF

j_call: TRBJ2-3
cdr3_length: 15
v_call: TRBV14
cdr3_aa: CASKGGGTITDTQYF

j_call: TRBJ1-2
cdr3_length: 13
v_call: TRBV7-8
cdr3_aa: CASSLGGINGYTF

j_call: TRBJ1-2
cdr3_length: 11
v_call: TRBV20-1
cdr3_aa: CSAPGTEGYTF

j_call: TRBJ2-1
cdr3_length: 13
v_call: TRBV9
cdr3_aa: CASSVARYNEQFF

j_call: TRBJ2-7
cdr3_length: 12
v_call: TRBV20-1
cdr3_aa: CSAPTSFGEQYF

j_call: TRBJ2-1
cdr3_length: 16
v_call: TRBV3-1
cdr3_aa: CASSQGGLSVYNEQFF

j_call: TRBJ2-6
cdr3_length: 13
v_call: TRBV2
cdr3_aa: CASSFKGANVLTF

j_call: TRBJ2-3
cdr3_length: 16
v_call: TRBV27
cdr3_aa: CASSLGATSRTDTQYF